This T cell receptor (beta chain) came from a study of blood T cell repertoires in COVID-19. The CDR3 has 13 amino acids. Germline CDR1 and CDR2: SGHAT and FQNNGV. V lost 5 bases and J lost 3; bases outside the gene matches: 3. Clones were sequenced by immunoSEQ multiplex PCR, and TCRdb holds only the in-frame ones, with some missing. The data contain about 130,000 clones, approximately 89% of them singletons. The source of this sequence is a woman aged 65 to 85 with COVID-19, enrolled during active disease. The gene calls are TRBV11-2 and TRBJ1-1, with 7 positions matching TRBD1. The source material was peripheral blood. The CDR3 spells CASSTDRDTEAFF. CDR3 sequence (DNA): TGTGCCAGCAGCACAGACAGGGACACTGAAGCTTTCTTT.